This is a list of T cell receptor beta chains from one sample in a study of cytomegalovirus exposure and HLA in healthy donors. TCRdb keeps only in-frame clones here, not all; method: immunoSEQ multiplex PCR. Recorded for this sample: roughly 120,000 clones. Sequencing was done on a sample of PBMCs. The origin of the receptors is a man in his forties or fifties in good health and CMV-seronegative. The CDR3 runs from the conserved cysteine through the conserved F or W. D genes are given only for firm matches.

TRBJ2-5 TRBV5-6 NA CASSLAGETQYF TGTGCCAGCAGCTTGGCCGGGGAGACCCAGTACTTC
TRBJ2-7 TRBV15 NA CATSRGSKGGAEQYF TGTGCCACCAGCAGAGGGAGTAAGGGGGGGGCCGAGCAGTACTTC
TRBJ2-1 TRBV4-1 TRBD2 CASSQGAMASGSYNEQFF TGCGCCAGCAGCCAAGGGGCGATGGCTAGCGGGTCCTACAATGAGCAGTTCTTC
TRBJ2-1 TRBV6-1 NA CASNQGGSYNEQFF TGTGCCAGCAATCAGGGGGGTTCCTACAATGAGCAGTTCTTC
TRBJ2-1 TRBV11-2 NA CASSSGLYNEQFF TGTGCCAGCAGCTCGGGACTTTACAATGAGCAGTTCTTC
TRBJ1-5 TRBV19 NA CASSIDPPGSAGNSNQPQHF TGTGCCAGTAGTATAGACCCACCTGGGTCGGCAGGTAATAGCAATCAGCCCCAGCATTTT
TRBJ2-7 TRBV6-5 NA CASSVAQSSYEQYF TGTGCCAGTAGCGTTGCACAAAGCTCCTACGAGCAGTACTTC
TRBJ2-3 TRBV6-5 TRBD2 CASSSTTSGRTDTQYF TGTGCCAGCAGTTCCACGACTAGCGGGAGGACAGATACGCAGTATTTT
TRBJ2-3 TRBV4-2 TRBD1 CASSPGDRESTDTQYF TGTGCCAGCAGCCCGGGGGACAGGGAAAGCACAGATACGCAGTATTTT
TRBJ1-4 TRBV5-6 NA CASSKTKTGNPGKLFF TGTGCCAGCAGCAAAACTAAAACCGGGAACCCAGGAAAACTGTTTTTT
TRBJ2-7 TRBV27 TRBD2 CASRRTSGYYEQYF TGTGCCAGCAGGCGGACTAGCGGTTACTACGAGCAGTACTTC
TRBJ2-7 TRBV7-8 TRBD1 CASSLGTLRWTGSNSYEQYF TGTGCCAGCAGCTTAGGAACCTTAAGATGGACAGGATCCAACTCCTACGAGCAGTACTTC
TRBJ1-1 TRBV7-9 TRBD1 CASSSLWGRGKAFF TGTGCCAGCAGCTCCCTGTGGGGCAGGGGGAAAGCTTTCTTT
TRBJ2-2 TRBV7-2 NA CASSLVRDTGELFF TGTGCCAGCAGCTTAGTGCGGGACACCGGGGAGCTGTTTTTT
TRBJ2-1 TRBV5-4 NA CASSLGGTASSYNEQFF TGTGCCAGCAGCTTGGGCGGGACGGCAAGCTCCTACAATGAGCAGTTCTTC
TRBJ1-2 TRBV18 NA CASSPPAGGRNTF TGTGCCAGCTCACCACCGGCGGGGGGCAGGAACACCTTC
TRBJ2-7 TRBV7-2 NA CASSLAAVTYEQYF TGTGCCAGCAGCTTAGCAGCGGTAACCTACGAGCAGTACTTC
TRBJ1-5 TRBV25-1 TRBD1 CASVSRDRGFYDNQPQHF TGTGCCAGCGTCTCCCGGGACAGGGGGTTTTATGACAATCAGCCCCAGCATTTT
TRBJ1-4 TRBV7-9 NA CASSRPGEKLFF TGTGCCAGCAGCCGGCCGGGAGAAAAACTGTTTTTT
TRBJ2-2 TRBV7-9 NA CASSPSTYRDTGELFF TGTGCCAGCAGCCCGAGTACGTACAGGGACACCGGGGAGCTGTTTTTT
TRBJ2-7 TRBV5-5 NA CASSLYWQAYEQYF TGTGCCAGCAGCTTGTATTGGCAGGCCTACGAGCAGTACTTC
TRBJ2-7 TRBV30 TRBD1 CAWSPQGNSYEQYF TGTGCCTGGTCCCCACAGGGGAATTCCTACGAGCAGTACTTC
TRBJ2-2 TRBV19 TRBD1 CASSWTGSNTGELFF TGTGCCAGTAGCTGGACAGGGTCGAACACCGGGGAGCTGTTTTTT
TRBJ2-7 TRBV7-9 NA CASSLYYEQYF TGTGCCAGCAGCTTATATTACGAGCAGTACTTC